The sequence of this T cell receptor beta chain was determined in a study of STAT5B mutations in CD4+ large granular lymphocyte leukemia. Study at large: Among healthy controls, a particular HLA allele went with more CDR3 'QG' motifs. Study findings and constraints: Top patient clones used TRBV06 genes more often: 8/27 versus 2/35 in controls. Main leukemic clonotypes were patient-specific, but roughly 25% appeared at low frequency elsewhere.

Measured with immunoSEQ multiplex PCR; TCRdb has only the in-frame clones, and not every one. The sample gives around 30,000 clones, about 76% of which show up once; 1% to 1.2% is in the top ten. Germline trimming cut 6 bases from V and 8 bases from J; bases unmatched to any gene: 8. The CDR3 contains 14 residues. Germline-derived CDR1 and CDR2 are LNHDA and SQIVND (reference sequence). There are a few counts of this clone. Antigen: not known. The TCR comes from a human donor in good health. The sample comprised CD4+ T cells from blood buffy coats. The chain joins TRBV19 to TRBJ1-4; 8 bases are shared with TRBD1. CDR3 bases: TGTGCCAGTAGAGGGACAGGCCACACCGAAAAACTGTTTTTT. As protein: CASRGTGHTEKLFF.